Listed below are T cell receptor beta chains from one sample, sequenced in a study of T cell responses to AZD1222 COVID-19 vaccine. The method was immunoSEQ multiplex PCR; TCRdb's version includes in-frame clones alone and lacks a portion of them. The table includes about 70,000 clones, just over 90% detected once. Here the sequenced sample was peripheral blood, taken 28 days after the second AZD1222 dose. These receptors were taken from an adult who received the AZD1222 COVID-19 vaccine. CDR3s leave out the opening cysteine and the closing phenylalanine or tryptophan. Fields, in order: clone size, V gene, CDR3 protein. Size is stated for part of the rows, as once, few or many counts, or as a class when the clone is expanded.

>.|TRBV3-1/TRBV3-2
ASSQGWAEKLF
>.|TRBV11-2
ASSLDWPSAYEQY
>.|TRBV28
ASSRLQGARGDTEAF
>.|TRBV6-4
ASSIRANYGYT
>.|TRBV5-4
ASSLLHQETQY
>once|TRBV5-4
ASSPETSGARVELF
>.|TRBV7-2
ASSFLGPRQDGYT
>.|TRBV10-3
AISDRGTEAF
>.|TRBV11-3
ASSDGTGEQY
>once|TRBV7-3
ASSQGTGTEAF
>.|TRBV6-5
ASQRWNTEAF
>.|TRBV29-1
SVKGSYNSPLH
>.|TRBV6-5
ASRDRDYSYEQY
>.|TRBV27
ASSSLGWANEKLF
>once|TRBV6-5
ASLDLDQPQH
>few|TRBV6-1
ASSETSPGEPQH